A single sample is the source of the 19 T cell receptor beta chains below, sequenced in a study of cytomegalovirus exposure and HLA in healthy donors. Primers included in the PCR were 60 Vbeta and 13 Jbeta primers. Data came from immunoSEQ multiplex PCR; TCRdb stores just in-frame clones and leaves some out. The sample has tens of thousands of clones, 55% to 70% seen once. The specimen was PBMCs. The receptors come from a woman aged 45-60 years in good health and CMV-seronegative.

The rearrangement links TRBV7-2 to TRBJ2-7; 12 bases are shared with TRBD2. This CDR3 spans 14 amino acids. V dropped 2 bases and J dropped 7; count of bases not matched to a gene: 3. Germline V gene lookup returns CDR1 SGHTA and CDR2 FQGNSA. CDR3 DNA: TGTGCCAGCAGCTTACTAGCGGGGGGGATTGAGCAGTACTTC. Translating gives CASSLLAGGIEQYF.

This clone was found once. The V and J genes are TRBV7-9 and TRBJ2-7; TRBD1 matches at 12 bases. Per the germline V gene, CDR1 is SEHNR and CDR2 is FQNEAQ (reference sequence). The ends lost 6 bases at V and 5 bases at J; junction bases unmatched: 5. This CDR3 is 14 amino acids long. The CDR3 DNA reads as TGTGCCAGCAGTTCCCGGGACAGGGGGCACGAGCAGTACTTC. Translated: CASSSRDRGHEQYF.

This clone came up a few times. The chain is built from TRBV5-1 and TRBJ2-5; TRBD1 agrees at 7 bases. V lost 4 bases to trimming and J lost 2 bases; unmatched junction nucleotides: 2. The CDR3 is made up of 13 amino acids. Per the germline V gene, CDR1 is SGHRS and CDR2 is YFSETQ. CDR3 bases: TGCGCCAGCAGCACGGGACAGCAAGAGACCCAGTACTTC. It yields the protein CASSTGQQETQYF.

This clone has only a few counts. V and J are TRBV6-6 and TRBJ1-2, with 10 bases aligning to TRBD1. Germline V lookup: CDR1 MNHNY, CDR2 SVGAGI (reference sequence). The J segment lost 7 bases and the V segment lost 4 bases, leaving 6 bases of the junction unmatched. This CDR3 is built from 14 residues. CDR3 nucleotides: TGTGCCAGCAGTTCCGGGACAGGGGTGTCTGGCTACACCTTC. Translated, it gives CASSSGTGVSGYTF.

The V gene is TRBV6-5, the J gene TRBJ2-1; 7 bases line up with TRBD1. Germline trimming cut 7 bases from V and 6 bases from J; bases unmatched to any gene: 6. The CDR3 spans 13 residues. From germline, CDR1 is MNHEY and CDR2 SVGAGI. CDR3 sequence reads: CASTGDRANEQFF. The DNA for the CDR3 is TGTGCCAGCACCGGCGACAGGGCCAATGAGCAGTTCTTC.

The chain employs TRBV2 and TRBJ1-2; maybe TRBD1 (5 bases). This CDR3 has 13 amino acids. The V end was cut by 6 bases, the J end by 2 bases, with 10 bases between. Germline assignment: CDR1 SNHLY and CDR2 FYNNEI. The CDR3 coding sequence is TGTGCCAGCAGAAAGGACACAAACTATGGCTACACCTTC. Its protein is CASRKDTNYGYTF. Combining the CDR3 with reference TRBV2 and TRBJ1-2 gives the whole variable domain EPEVTQTPSHQVTQMGQEVILRCVPISNHLYFYWYRQILGQKVEFLVSFYNNEISEKSEIFDDQFSVERPDGSNFTLKIRSTKLEDSAMYFCASRKDTNYGYTFGSGTRLTVV.

This clone has only a few counts. The chain recombines TRBV7-3 with TRBJ2-2, with D possibly matching TRBD1 (6 bases). Trimming shortened V by 8 bases and J by 2 bases, and 6 bases separated the two germline ends. The CDR3 spans 12 residues. CDR1 is SGHTA and CDR2 is FQGTGA in the germline V gene. The DNA for the CDR3 is TGTGCCAGCGGGACAAACACCGGGGAGCTGTTTTTT. Translated: CASGTNTGELFF.

This chain joins TRBV7-2 and TRBJ1-2, with D unclear. The CDR3 has 13 amino acids. Germline values: CDR1 SGHTA, CDR2 FQGNSA. The V end was cut by 0 bases, the J end by 6 bases, with 8 bases between. The DNA of the CDR3 is TGTGCCAGCAGCTTAGCCCCGGGGAATGGCTACACCTTC. Amino acids: CASSLAPGNGYTF.

The rearrangement uses TRBV5-1 and TRBJ2-5; tentatively, D is TRBD2 (6 bases). Trimming took off 0 bases at V and 0 bases at J, with 9 bases between the two ends. The CDR3 consists of 15 residues. Germline assignment: CDR1 SGHRS and CDR2 YFSETQ. The CDR3 region is CASSLGGTDQETQYF. The DNA for the CDR3 is TGCGCCAGCAGCTTGGGGGGGACTGACCAAGAGACCCAGTACTTC.

The chain is built from TRBV6-6 and TRBJ2-6; D is unresolved. The CDR3 is 14 residues long. Germline-derived CDR1 and CDR2 are MNHNY and SVGAGI (reference sequence). Trimming took off 5 bases at V and 1 base at J, with 6 bases between the two ends. CDR3 amino acids: CASSRTSGANVLTF. CDR3 bases: TGTGCCAGCAGTAGAACATCTGGGGCCAACGTCCTGACTTTC.

This clone was found a few times. The rearrangement joins TRBV2 to TRBJ2-1; 9 bases align to TRBD2. There are 16 residues in the CDR3. Unmatched junction bases numbered 13, after V lost 7 bases and J lost 6 bases. Germline V gene lookup returns CDR1 SNHLY and CDR2 FYNNEI. CDR3 nucleotides: TGTGCCAGCATAGGGCTAGCGGGGAACTATCGCAATGAGCAGTTCTTC. Translation gives CASIGLAGNYRNEQFF. Full variable domain (missing parts from reference TRBV2 and TRBJ2-1): EPEVTQTPSHQVTQMGQEVILRCVPISNHLYFYWYRQILGQKVEFLVSFYNNEISEKSEIFDDQFSVERPDGSNFTLKIRSTKLEDSAMYFCASIGLAGNYRNEQFFGPGTRLTVL.

This clone was observed a few times. CDR3 residues: CASSPHWESSYEQYF. DNA of the CDR3: TGTGCCAGCAGCCCTCACTGGGAGAGCTCCTACGAGCAGTACTTC. The chain carries TRBV7-2 and TRBJ2-7, with a tentative D call TRBD2 (5 bases). This CDR3 spans 15 amino acids. From germline, CDR1 is SGHTA and CDR2 FQGNSA. V lost 5 bases and J 0 bases, leaving 14 bases between the germline ends.

V and J are TRBV28 and TRBJ2-3; the match to TRBD1 covers 9 bases. The CDR3 consists of 15 residues. Trimming took 3 bases from V and 6 from J; bases not matched to a gene: 7. Germline CDR1 is MDHEN and CDR2 is SYDVKM. Here the CDR3 DNA reads TGTGCCAGCAGTTTTGGGGACAGGGCGGGGGATACGCAGTATTTT. Encoded protein: CASSFGDRAGDTQYF. The variable domain in full, completed from reference TRBV28 and TRBJ2-3, reads DVKVTQSSRYLVKRTGEKVFLECVQDMDHENMFWYRQDPGLGLRLIYFSYDVKMKEKGDIPEGYSVSREKKERFSLILESASTNQTSMYLCASSFGDRAGDTQYFGPGTRLTVL.

This clone was counted between two and nine times. The chain is built from TRBV21-1 and TRBJ1-5; the DNA was not used to check the table's D call, TRBD1. TRBV21-1 is designated a pseudogene. This CDR3 comprises 16 residues. CDR3 coding DNA: TGTGCCAGCAGCCCCTTAGGGGACACATGCAATCAGCCCCAGCATTTT. Residues: CASSPLGDTCNQPQHF.

The chain couples TRBV4-2 to TRBJ2-2; D remains ambiguous. The CDR3 runs to 14 residues. Germline V gives CDR1 LGHNA, CDR2 YNFKEQ. Trimming cost V 4 bases and J 1 base, with 7 bases left between them. The CDR3 protein is CASSPRQNTGELFF. CDR3 nucleotide sequence: TGTGCCAGCAGCCCCCGACAGAACACCGGGGAGCTGTTTTTT.

Comments on this clone: This same CDR3 is encoded by further DNA sequences in the sample. The chain recombines TRBV6-5 with TRBJ2-1; 7 nucleotides align to TRBD2. Germline V CDR1 and CDR2: MNHEY, SVGAGI. CDR3 length: 13 amino acids. The V and J ends lost 3 bases and 8 bases, in that order; junction bases with no gene match: 4. The CDR3 is CASSYREADEQFF. For the CDR3, the DNA is TGTGCCAGCAGTTATCGGGAGGCCGATGAGCAGTTCTTC.

This clone came up a few times. V gene TRBV28 combines with J gene TRBJ1-4; 10 bases are shared with TRBD1. CDR1 MDHEN and CDR2 SYDVKM come from the germline V gene. The CDR3 totals 15 residues. With V trimmed by 5 bases and J by 9 bases, 9 bases remained unmatched. The CDR3 region has the DNA TGTGCCAGCAGTATCGCCGGGACAGGGGCCCAAAAACTGTTTTTT. Residues: CASSIAGTGAQKLFF. Combining the CDR3 with reference TRBV28 and TRBJ1-4 gives the whole variable domain DVKVTQSSRYLVKRTGEKVFLECVQDMDHENMFWYRQDPGLGLRLIYFSYDVKMKEKGDIPEGYSVSREKKERFSLILESASTNQTSMYLCASSIAGTGAQKLFFGSGTQLSVL.

This clone was counted only a few times. The chain carries TRBV5-6 and TRBJ1-5, with 7 bases identical to TRBD1. Losses at the gene ends were 4 bases for V and 4 bases for J; bases not matched to a gene: 8. Germline loops: CDR1 SGHDT, CDR2 YYEEEE. This CDR3 has 15 amino acids. For the CDR3, the DNA is TGTGCCAGCAGCCACGGAGGGGGCCGAAATCAGCCCCAGCATTTT. Its protein is CASSHGGGRNQPQHF.

This sequence joins TRBV15 and TRBJ1-2; TRBD1 aligns across 7 bases. V trimming: 4 bases; J trimming: 2 bases; junction bases outside the gene matches: 4. Germline assignment: CDR1 LNHNV and CDR2 YYDKDF (reference sequence). CDR3 length equals 14 residues. In DNA form, the CDR3 reads TGTGCCACCAGCACCCACAGGGGAAACTATGGCTACACCTTC. Translation: CATSTHRGNYGYTF.